A selection of T cell receptor beta chains follows, all from one sample in a study of T cell responses to AZD1222 COVID-19 vaccine. Assay: immunoSEQ multiplex PCR; the TCRdb copy retains only in-frame clones and omits some. The table has 150,000 to 200,000 clones, around 93% seen once; the top ten hold approximately 1.4%. Sequenced here: peripheral blood, sampled on day 0 of AZD1222 vaccination. These receptors were obtained from an adult in good health. Both conserved end residues are part of each CDR3. The order of the fields is CDR3 protein, CDR3 DNA, clone size, J gene, V gene, D gene. D genes are given only for firm matches. Clone size is stated in some rows and not others, as once, few, many or a class when expanded.

CDR3aa: CASSSGQGGGSPLHF
CDR3nt: TGTGCCAGCAGCTCAGGACAGGGGGGGGGTTCACCCCTCCACTTT
abundance: .
j_gene: TRBJ1-6
v_gene: TRBV28
d_gene: TRBD1

CDR3aa: CASSLGTSKVTDTQYF
CDR3nt: TGCGCCAGCAGCTTGGGGACTAGCAAGGTCACAGATACGCAGTATTTT
abundance: .
j_gene: TRBJ2-3
v_gene: TRBV5-1
d_gene: TRBD2

CDR3aa: CASSPRGQDVYGYTF
CDR3nt: TGTGCCAGCAGCCCACGGGGACAGGATGTCTATGGCTACACCTTC
abundance: .
j_gene: TRBJ1-2
v_gene: TRBV9
d_gene: TRBD1

CDR3aa: CASSSLVSGFYEQYF
CDR3nt: TGTGCCAGCAGCTCCTTAGTTAGCGGATTCTACGAGCAGTACTTC
abundance: .
j_gene: TRBJ2-7
v_gene: TRBV6-2/TRBV6-3
d_gene: .

CDR3aa: CASSGASGIGDIQYF
CDR3nt: TGCGCCAGCAGTGGGGCTAGTGGGATTGGGGACATTCAGTACTTC
abundance: .
j_gene: TRBJ2-4
v_gene: TRBV10-2
d_gene: .

CDR3aa: CASSLGGHSSYEQYF
CDR3nt: TGTGCCAGCAGCTTAGGGGGTCACAGCTCCTACGAGCAGTACTTC
abundance: .
j_gene: TRBJ2-7
v_gene: TRBV7-9
d_gene: .

CDR3aa: CASSTGQGSETEAFF
CDR3nt: TGTGCCAGTTCGACGGGACAGGGATCGGAGACTGAAGCTTTCTTT
abundance: .
j_gene: TRBJ1-1
v_gene: TRBV11-2
d_gene: TRBD1

CDR3aa: CASSQRGTTEAFF
CDR3nt: TGTGCCAGCAGCCAGCGGGGTACCACTGAAGCTTTCTTT
abundance: .
j_gene: TRBJ1-1
v_gene: TRBV3-1/TRBV3-2
d_gene: .

CDR3aa: CASSLGQATNYGYTF
CDR3nt: TGTGCCAGCAGCTTGGGACAGGCAACTAACTATGGCTACACCTTC
abundance: once
j_gene: TRBJ1-2
v_gene: TRBV7-2
d_gene: TRBD1

CDR3aa: CASSGGLGPHTEAFF
CDR3nt: TGTGCCAGCAGTGGGGGACTGGGGCCTCACACTGAAGCTTTCTTT
abundance: .
j_gene: TRBJ1-1
v_gene: TRBV25-1
d_gene: .

CDR3aa: CASSQPTGPLNIQYF
CDR3nt: TGCGCCAGCAGCCAACCGACAGGGCCTTTAAACATTCAGTACTTC
abundance: .
j_gene: TRBJ2-4
v_gene: TRBV4-1
d_gene: TRBD1

CDR3aa: CASSSNTVQPQHF
CDR3nt: TGTGCCAGCAGCTCAAATACAGTACAGCCCCAGCATTTT
abundance: .
j_gene: TRBJ1-5
v_gene: TRBV7-2
d_gene: .

CDR3aa: CASSLIANTGELFF
CDR3nt: TGTGCCAGCAGTTTAATCGCGAACACCGGGGAGCTGTTTTTT
abundance: .
j_gene: TRBJ2-2
v_gene: TRBV27
d_gene: .

CDR3aa: CATSRVAWDLTRNSPLHF
CDR3nt: TGTGCCACCAGCAGAGTCGCCTGGGACCTCACGCGGAATTCACCCCTCCACTTT
abundance: .
j_gene: TRBJ1-6
v_gene: TRBV15
d_gene: .

CDR3aa: CAISEGQSSYNEQFF
CDR3nt: TGTGCCATCAGTGAGGGACAGTCCTCCTACAATGAGCAGTTCTTC
abundance: .
j_gene: TRBJ2-1
v_gene: TRBV10-3
d_gene: .

CDR3aa: CASSRETGELFF
CDR3nt: TGTGCCAGCTCACGGGAGACCGGGGAGCTGTTTTTT
abundance: .
j_gene: TRBJ2-2
v_gene: TRBV18
d_gene: .

CDR3aa: CASSPRVNTEAFF
CDR3nt: TGTGCCAGCAGCCCACGGGTTAACACTGAAGCTTTCTTT
abundance: .
j_gene: TRBJ1-1
v_gene: TRBV7-9
d_gene: .

CDR3aa: CASSLAEGYSLGTQYF
CDR3nt: TGTGCCAGCAGTCTCGCAGAAGGGTACTCATTAGGGACCCAGTACTTC
abundance: .
j_gene: TRBJ2-5
v_gene: TRBV28
d_gene: .

CDR3aa: CASSPGAVGIGTQYF
CDR3nt: TGTGCCAGCAGCCCCGGCGCGGTGGGGATCGGGACCCAGTACTTC
abundance: .
j_gene: TRBJ2-5
v_gene: TRBV7-9
d_gene: .

CDR3aa: CASSFSSMGLAGYNEQFF
CDR3nt: TGTGCCAGCAGCTTCTCTAGCATGGGGCTAGCGGGATACAATGAGCAGTTCTTC
abundance: once
j_gene: TRBJ2-1
v_gene: TRBV11-3
d_gene: TRBD2

CDR3aa: CASSFLGDSNQPQHF
CDR3nt: TGCGCCAGCAGTTTCTTAGGGGATAGCAATCAGCCCCAGCATTTT
abundance: .
j_gene: TRBJ1-5
v_gene: TRBV5-1
d_gene: .

CDR3aa: CASGFDRGYYGYTF
CDR3nt: TGTGCTAGTGGTTTCGACAGGGGATACTATGGCTACACCTTC
abundance: .
j_gene: TRBJ1-2
v_gene: TRBV12-5
d_gene: TRBD1

CDR3aa: CAWEQGVNTEAFF
CDR3nt: TGTGCCTGGGAACAGGGGGTGAACACTGAAGCTTTCTTT
abundance: .
j_gene: TRBJ1-1
v_gene: TRBV30
d_gene: TRBD1

CDR3aa: CASSPVWELMNTEAFF
CDR3nt: TGTGCCAGCAGCCCCGTCTGGGAGCTGATGAACACTGAAGCTTTCTTT
abundance: .
j_gene: TRBJ1-1
v_gene: TRBV7-2
d_gene: .

CDR3aa: CASSLGQDSYEQYF
CDR3nt: TGTGCCAGCAGCTTGGGCCAGGACTCCTACGAGCAGTACTTC
abundance: .
j_gene: TRBJ2-7
v_gene: TRBV7-2
d_gene: .

CDR3aa: CASTSGPYTGELFF
CDR3nt: TGTGCCAGCACCTCCGGGCCCTACACCGGGGAGCTGTTTTTT
abundance: .
j_gene: TRBJ2-2
v_gene: TRBV7-3
d_gene: .

CDR3aa: CAWRNSRLLNTEAFF
CDR3nt: TGTGCCTGGAGAAACTCGAGACTTTTGAACACTGAAGCTTTCTTT
abundance: .
j_gene: TRBJ1-1
v_gene: TRBV30
d_gene: .

CDR3aa: CASSTFQDGAGQPQHF
CDR3nt: TGTGCCAGCAGCACTTTCCAGGATGGAGCCGGTCAGCCCCAGCATTTT
abundance: .
j_gene: TRBJ1-5
v_gene: TRBV21-1
d_gene: .

CDR3aa: CATSRGDVRVANTIYF
CDR3nt: TGTGCCACCAGCAGGGGAGACGTGCGGGTGGCGAACACCATATATTTT
abundance: .
j_gene: TRBJ1-3
v_gene: TRBV15
d_gene: .

CDR3aa: CASSLVATGSGSPLHF
CDR3nt: TGTGCCAGCAGCTTAGTTGCGACAGGGTCGGGCTCACCCCTCCACTTT
abundance: .
j_gene: TRBJ1-6
v_gene: TRBV7-2
d_gene: TRBD1

CDR3aa: CASSEGIRSPLHF
CDR3nt: TGTGCCAGCAGTGAGGGAATCAGATCACCCCTCCACTTT
abundance: .
j_gene: TRBJ1-6
v_gene: TRBV6-4
d_gene: .

CDR3aa: CASSGQVYGYTF
CDR3nt: TGTGCCAGCAGCGGACAGGTCTATGGCTACACCTTC
abundance: .
j_gene: TRBJ1-2
v_gene: TRBV12-3/TRBV12-4
d_gene: TRBD1

CDR3aa: CSVGLAGGGNEQFF
CDR3nt: TGCAGCGTCGGACTAGCGGGAGGTGGCAATGAGCAGTTCTTC
abundance: .
j_gene: TRBJ2-1
v_gene: TRBV29-1
d_gene: TRBD2

CDR3aa: CASSKPAPVRMNTEAFF
CDR3nt: TGTGCCAGCAGCAAACCAGCCCCCGTCCGCATGAACACTGAAGCTTTCTTT
abundance: .
j_gene: TRBJ1-1
v_gene: TRBV21-1
d_gene: .

CDR3aa: CASSWGQGYQPQHF
CDR3nt: TGTGCCAGCAGTTGGGGACAGGGTTATCAGCCCCAGCATTTT
abundance: .
j_gene: TRBJ1-5
v_gene: TRBV6-6
d_gene: TRBD1

CDR3aa: CASSEGRSLTGFYEQYF
CDR3nt: TGTGCCAGCAGTGAAGGAAGGTCTTTGACAGGATTTTACGAGCAGTACTTC
abundance: .
j_gene: TRBJ2-7
v_gene: TRBV6-1
d_gene: .

CDR3aa: CASSEQRGYGYTF
CDR3nt: TGTGCCAGCAGTGAACAGAGGGGGTATGGCTACACCTTC
abundance: .
j_gene: TRBJ1-2
v_gene: TRBV25-1
d_gene: .

CDR3aa: CASSLGQGVGVRQETQYF
CDR3nt: TGCGCCAGCAGCTTGGGACAGGGGGTAGGCGTCAGGCAAGAGACCCAGTACTTC
abundance: .
j_gene: TRBJ2-5
v_gene: TRBV5-1
d_gene: TRBD1

CDR3aa: CASSIGIGYNEQFF
CDR3nt: TGTGCCAGTAGTATAGGAATTGGGTACAATGAGCAGTTCTTC
abundance: .
j_gene: TRBJ2-1
v_gene: TRBV19
d_gene: .

CDR3aa: CASSPFNTGGYTF
CDR3nt: TGTGCCAGCAGCCCCTTCAATACTGGTGGCTACACCTTC
abundance: .
j_gene: TRBJ1-2
v_gene: TRBV14
d_gene: .

CDR3aa: CASRESTGSQETQYF
CDR3nt: TGTGCCAGCAGAGAATCGACTGGATCCCAAGAGACCCAGTACTTC
abundance: .
j_gene: TRBJ2-5
v_gene: TRBV2
d_gene: .

CDR3aa: CASSLWAGQGHEKLFF
CDR3nt: TGTGCCAGCAGTTTATGGGCAGGACAGGGGCATGAAAAACTGTTTTTT
abundance: .
j_gene: TRBJ1-4
v_gene: TRBV27
d_gene: TRBD1

CDR3aa: CASSLFGTVSNQPQHF
CDR3nt: TGTGCCAGCAGCCTGTTCGGGACAGTTAGCAATCAGCCCCAGCATTTT
abundance: .
j_gene: TRBJ1-5
v_gene: TRBV5-5
d_gene: TRBD1

CDR3aa: CASSPAPAGGYNEQFF
CDR3nt: TGCGCCAGCAGCCCAGCCCCGGCGGGCGGATACAATGAGCAGTTCTTC
abundance: .
j_gene: TRBJ2-1
v_gene: TRBV4-1
d_gene: .

CDR3aa: CASGPTGSYGYTF
CDR3nt: TGTGCCAGCGGACCGACAGGGTCGTATGGCTACACCTTC
abundance: .
j_gene: TRBJ1-2
v_gene: TRBV25-1
d_gene: TRBD1

CDR3aa: CASSLSGIEAFF
CDR3nt: TGTGCCAGCAGCTTAAGTGGGATTGAAGCTTTCTTT
abundance: .
j_gene: TRBJ1-1
v_gene: TRBV7-9
d_gene: .

CDR3aa: CASSLSSWDTQYF
CDR3nt: TGTGCCAGCAGCTTATCCTCATGGGATACGCAGTATTTT
abundance: .
j_gene: TRBJ2-3
v_gene: TRBV6-5
d_gene: .

CDR3aa: CASAGTEYNSPLHF
CDR3nt: TGTGCCAGCGCCGGGACAGAATATAATTCACCCCTCCACTTT
abundance: .
j_gene: TRBJ1-6
v_gene: TRBV7-8
d_gene: TRBD1

CDR3aa: CASSLDGLAVRETQYF
CDR3nt: TGTGCCAGCAGCTTGGACGGTCTAGCGGTCCGTGAGACCCAGTACTTC
abundance: .
j_gene: TRBJ2-5
v_gene: TRBV5-6
d_gene: TRBD2

CDR3aa: CSVYRGRQETQYF
CDR3nt: TGCAGCGTCTACAGGGGGCGCCAAGAGACCCAGTACTTC
abundance: .
j_gene: TRBJ2-5
v_gene: TRBV29-1
d_gene: TRBD1

CDR3aa: CASSFGVANQPQHF
CDR3nt: TGTGCCAGCAGCTTTGGGGTCGCCAATCAGCCCCAGCATTTT
abundance: .
j_gene: TRBJ1-5
v_gene: TRBV5-6
d_gene: .

CDR3aa: CASGTHSYGYTF
CDR3nt: TGTGCCAGCGGCACCCACAGCTATGGCTACACCTTC
abundance: .
j_gene: TRBJ1-2
v_gene: TRBV12-3/TRBV12-4
d_gene: .

CDR3aa: CASSLALVPGQGVGDHTEAFF
CDR3nt: TGTGCCAGCAGCTTAGCGCTAGTACCGGGACAGGGGGTTGGGGATCACACTGAAGCTTTCTTT
abundance: .
j_gene: TRBJ1-1
v_gene: TRBV7-8
d_gene: TRBD1